The 27 T cell receptor beta chains in this list originate from one sample, sequenced in a study of cytotoxic CD8 clonotypes in ibrutinib-treated CLL. TCRdb's table, derived via immunoSEQ multiplex PCR, lists solely in-frame clones and lacks some. The data show 55,000 to 85,000 clones, just over 90% seen once. Sequencing used PBMCs, obtained after 12 months of ibrutinib treatment. The receptors originated from a human donor with chronic lymphocytic leukemia.

This clone occurred once. CDR3 bases: TGTGCCAGCAGCTTCAGGGTATTGGGCTACGAGCAGTACTTC. Residues: CASSFRVLGYEQYF. V is TRBV11-2 and J is TRBJ2-7; TRBD1 might be the D (5 bases). The CDR3 is 14 amino acids. V was pared by 3 bases and J by 3 bases, with 12 bases between. Germline V gene sequence: CDR1 SGHAT, CDR2 FQNNGV.

This chain joins TRBV25-1 and TRBJ2-5, with 7 bases fitting TRBD1. V was pared by 3 bases and J by 5 bases, with 9 bases of the junction left unmatched. Germline V gives CDR1 MGHDK, CDR2 SYGVNS. The CDR3 sequence is 15 residues long. This CDR3 is CASSDPRQGWETQYF. The CDR3 DNA reads TGTGCCAGCAGTGATCCCAGACAGGGATGGGAGACCCAGTACTTC.

Notes on this clone: The junction differs from germline at one of its ends, possibly a read error. This chain links TRBV7-7 with TRBJ2-7, with 9 nucleotides matching TRBD2. CDR1 SSHAT and CDR2 FNYEAQ come from the germline V gene (reference sequence). This CDR3 region has 13 residues. The CDR3 region has the DNA TGTGCTAGCAGTCCCTCGCGGGGGGGAGTAGCGTACTTC. This sequence encodes CASSPSRGGVAYF.

J is TRBJ2-3 and V is TRBV4-2; tentative D call: TRBD2 (6 bases). Between the trimmed V and J ends, which lost 7 bases and 1 base, there was a span of 12 bases. Per the germline V gene, CDR1 is LGHNA and CDR2 is YNFKEQ. The length of the CDR3 is 14 residues. The DNA for the CDR3 is TGTGCCAGCAACGGGAGTAGTGGCACAGATACGCAGTATTTT. It specifies CASNGSSGTDTQYF.

Turning to this clone: This sample includes further DNA sequences coding for the same CDR3. This chain joins TRBV27 and TRBJ1-1, with D perhaps TRBD1 (5 bases). The CDR3 totals 14 residues. The germline V gene has CDR1 MNHEY and CDR2 SMNVEV (reference sequence). V was trimmed by 6 bases and J by 0 bases, leaving 11 bases between them. CDR3 DNA sequence: TGTGCCAGCAGCAGAGGGACGATGAACACTGAAGCTTTCTTT. This encodes CASSRGTMNTEAFF.

V and J are TRBV7-2 and TRBJ1-1; D might be TRBD1 (5 bases). The CDR3 is made up of 14 amino acids. The germline CDR1 and CDR2 sequences are SGHTA and FQGNSA. V was clipped by 1 base and J by 3 bases, with 9 bases between them. Here the CDR3 DNA reads TGTGCCAGCAGCTTAGTGGCGGGGGACACTGAAGCTTTCTTT. Its protein is CASSLVAGDTEAFF.

The V and J genes are TRBV5-1 and TRBJ2-5, with D perhaps matching TRBD1 (5 bases). The CDR3 consists of 14 residues. Looked up from germline, CDR1 is SGHRS and CDR2 is YFSETQ. Trimming stripped 1 base from V and 5 bases from J, with 12 bases between. This CDR3 reads CASSLQGRWETQYF. The CDR3 DNA is TGCGCCAGCAGCTTGCAGGGCCGGTGGGAGACCCAGTACTTC.

The chain joins TRBV6-5 to TRBJ1-1, with 8 nucleotides matching TRBD1. V lost 8 bases to trimming and J lost 3 bases; unmatched junction nucleotides: 5. CDR3 length: 13 amino acids. CDR1 is MNHEY, CDR2 SVGAGI, per germline. CDR3 protein: CASWAGGYTEAFF. The CDR3 bases are TGTGCCAGCTGGGCAGGGGGCTACACTGAAGCTTTCTTT.

The gene calls are TRBV11-3 and TRBJ2-7, with 10 bases that match TRBD1. Germline CDR1 is SGHNT and CDR2 is YENEEA. J was trimmed by 0 bases and V by 5 bases; bases with no gene match: 4. CDR3 length: 15 residues. The chain's CDR3 is CASSLTGGYSYEQYF. Here the CDR3 DNA reads TGTGCCAGCAGCCTGACAGGGGGCTACTCCTACGAGCAGTACTTC.

V and J are TRBV7-2 and TRBJ2-4; 8 bases fit TRBD2. Germline V gives CDR1 SGHTA, CDR2 FQGNSA. This CDR3 has 14 amino acids. V trimming: 8 bases; J trimming: 0 bases; junction bases outside the gene matches: 3. The CDR3 protein is CASALAGAKNIQYF. CDR3 sequence (DNA): TGTGCCAGCGCTCTAGCGGGAGCCAAAAACATTCAGTACTTC.

The chain has TRBV27 and TRBJ1-3, with D possibly matching TRBD1 (6 bases). Per the germline V gene, CDR1 is MNHEY and CDR2 is SMNVEV (reference sequence). The ends were cut back, 5 bases at V and 4 bases at J, with 12 bases in the middle. The CDR3 has 14 residues. In DNA form, the CDR3 reads TGTGCCAGCAGTATCACAGGGATCGGAAACACCATATATTTT. It specifies CASSITGIGNTIYF.

Details on this clone: At one end the junction does not follow the germline gene, possibly because of a read error. This chain connects TRBV7-7 to TRBJ1-5, with D unresolved. In germline, CDR1 is SSHAT, CDR2 FNYEAQ (reference sequence). There are 16 residues in the CDR3. CDR3 sequence reads: CASSTPLVDSNQPQHF. As DNA, the CDR3 is TGTGCTAGCAGCACCCCTCTCGTGGATAGCAATCAGCCCCAGCATTTT. Full variable domain (rest looked up from reference TRBV7-7 and TRBJ1-5): GAGVSQSPRYKVTKRGQDVTLRCDPISSHATLYWYQQALGQGPEFLTYFNYEAQPDKSGLPSDRFSAERPEGSISTLTIQRTEQRDSAMYRCASSTPLVDSNQPQHFGDGTRLSIL.

In its sample, this clone was seen a few times. V gene TRBV7-9 combines with J gene TRBJ1-2; weak D call: TRBD1 (5 bases). The CDR3 has 13 amino acids. CDR1 and CDR2 (germline): SEHNR, FQNEAQ (reference sequence). V gave up 0 bases and J gave up 14 bases, with 16 bases separating them. CDR3 residues: CASSLAGAASWTF. The CDR3 DNA reads as TGTGCCAGCAGCTTAGCAGGGGCCGCCTCTTGGACCTTC.

The rearrangement joins TRBV20-1 to TRBJ2-7; D ambiguous. The CDR3 is 11 amino acids. V was clipped by 5 bases and J by 9 bases, with 14 bases between them. CDR1 and CDR2 from the germline V gene are DFQATT and SNEGSKA (reference sequence). The CDR3 nucleotides read TGCAGTGCTTCGACCGCGGCTGGGCAGTACTTC. Protein sequence: CSASTAAGQYF.

This clone appeared a single time. V is TRBV19 and J is TRBJ1-5, with unresolved D. The germline CDR1 and CDR2 sequences are LNHDA and SQIVND (reference sequence). The V end lost 4 bases, the J end lost 0 bases, and 10 bases lay between the germline ends. This CDR3 comprises 15 residues. The CDR3 here is CASSKRDYSNQPQHF. DNA for the CDR3: TGTGCCAGTAGTAAAAGGGATTATAGCAATCAGCCCCAGCATTTT.

The J gene is TRBJ2-2, the V gene TRBV6-4; 7 bases map to TRBD1. This CDR3 comprises 13 residues. The junction had 3 bases not matched to a gene; V was cut back by 6 bases and J by 5 bases. Germline CDR1 MRHNA, CDR2 SNTAGT. The CDR3 region is CASSGQVTGELFF. Written as DNA, the CDR3 is TGTGCCAGCAGCGGACAGGTTACCGGGGAGCTGTTTTTT.

The rearrangement joins TRBV6-5 to TRBJ2-3; D is uncertain. The CDR3 runs to 13 residues. Germline assignment: CDR1 MNHEY and CDR2 SVGAGI. V gave up 6 bases and J gave up 6 bases, with 13 bases separating them. CDR3 amino acids: CASRPHDWDTQYF. Here the CDR3 DNA reads TGTGCCAGCAGACCCCATGATTGGGATACGCAGTATTTT.

A single count supports this clone. The chain combines TRBV21-1 with TRBJ2-1; TRBD2 was called by the table and not checked on the DNA. TRBV21-1 is an annotated pseudogene. The CDR3 has 17 amino acids. CDR3 bases: TGTGCCAGCAGCGAAAAACTAAAGGGGCTAGCGGACAATGAGCAGTTCTTC. Residues: CASSEKLKGLADNEQFF.

The chain has TRBV19 and TRBJ1-2; no definite D call. The CDR3 is 16 amino acids. The germline V gene has CDR1 LNHDA and CDR2 SQIVND (reference sequence). Trimming pared 1 base from V and 5 bases from J, leaving 17 bases between. The DNA of the CDR3 is TGTGCCAGTAGTATAGGGGTGGGGAGGTCGCTTTATGGCTACACCTTC. This gives the protein CASSIGVGRSLYGYTF.

The chain uses TRBV7-6 and TRBJ2-2; D gene uncertain. The CDR3 covers 14 residues. Trimming cost V 2 bases and J 0 bases, with 4 bases left between them. Germline CDR1 and CDR2: SGHVS and FNYEAQ. CDR3 residues: CASSLQANTGELFF. The DNA for the CDR3 is TGTGCCAGCAGCTTACAGGCGAACACCGGGGAGCTGTTTTTT.

This clone showed up just a few times. This rearrangement joins TRBV15 to TRBJ1-1, with D uncertain. Germline CDR1 and CDR2: LNHNV and YYDKDF (reference sequence). This CDR3 comprises 12 residues. Trimming cost V 1 base and J 5 bases, with 5 bases left between them. In DNA form, the CDR3 reads TGTGCCACCAGCAGAGTGGGGACTGAAGCTTTCTTT. Amino acids: CATSRVGTEAFF.

This clone was seen once. The chain has TRBV9 and TRBJ2-1, with 14 bases identical to TRBD2. V was pared by 0 bases and J by 9 bases, with 2 bases of the junction left unmatched. Looked up from germline, CDR1 is SGDLS and CDR2 is YYNGEE. The CDR3 runs to 15 residues. In DNA, the CDR3 is TGTGCCAGCAGCGTAGAGACTAGCGGGAGGGGTGAGCAGTTCTTC. It is translated as CASSVETSGRGEQFF.

V and J are TRBV7-8 and TRBJ2-7; the D gene is possibly TRBD1 (6 bases). Germline CDR1 SGHVS, CDR2 FQNEAQ. This CDR3 has 14 residues. V was clipped by 5 bases and J by 0 bases, with 11 bases between them. CDR3 DNA sequence: TGTGCCAGCAGCCCTAGGGACACCTCCTACGAGCAGTACTTC. Protein: CASSPRDTSYEQYF.

This sequence joins TRBV7-9 and TRBJ2-3, with 8 bases fitting TRBD2. CDR3 length equals 16 residues. The germline gives CDR1 SEHNR, CDR2 FQNEAQ (reference sequence). Losses at the gene ends were 6 bases for V and 6 bases for J; bases not matched to a gene: 14. The CDR3 region has the DNA TGTGCCAGCAGGATCGGTTGGGGTAGCGGGGATGATACGCAGTATTTT. This translates into CASRIGWGSGDDTQYF.

This rearrangement joins TRBV4-1 to TRBJ2-2; 7 bases line up with TRBD1. V was pared by 1 base and J by 6 bases, with 8 bases of the junction left unmatched. This CDR3 is built from 16 residues. Germline values: CDR1 MGHRA, CDR2 YSYEKL. The chain's CDR3 is CASSQAATGYPGELFF. The CDR3 DNA reads TGCGCCAGCAGCCAAGCGGCGACAGGGTACCCCGGGGAGCTGTTTTTT.

The V and J genes are TRBV30 and TRBJ2-1; 10 bases match TRBD2. The V gene's germline CDR1 is GTSNPN and CDR2 SVGIG (reference sequence). The CDR3 runs to 13 residues. V lost 2 bases to trimming and J lost 7 bases; unmatched junction nucleotides: 2. The CDR3 is CAWSKAGGNEQFF. The CDR3 nucleotides are TGTGCCTGGAGTAAAGCGGGAGGGAATGAGCAGTTCTTC.

V is TRBV7-2 and J is TRBJ2-3; TRBD1 might be the D (5 bases). Germline V gene sequence: CDR1 SGHTA, CDR2 FQGNSA. CDR3 length: 15 residues. The V gene lost 1 base and the J gene lost 4 bases, with 12 bases spanning the gap. CDR3 sequence: CASSLGGREADTQYF. CDR3 in DNA: TGTGCCAGCAGCTTAGGCGGCAGGGAAGCAGATACGCAGTATTTT.